This passage covers 9 T cell receptor beta chains from one sample sequenced in a study of tumor-infiltrating lymphocytes in primary liver carcinoma. The source material, roughly 18-32 mg of unsorted bulk tissue, was used to co-extract RNA and DNA. Constant-region priming of 500 to 550 ng total RNA yielded TCR beta cDNA. Libraries of TCR beta came from three nested multiplex PCR rounds with slightly modified ARM-PCR. PCR rounds one and two used TRBV1-TRBV30 forward primers with a C-beta reverse primer for 10 cycles each. Via MiXCR, TCRdb re-called the multiplex PCR reads, giving one row per CDR3 protein. Seen here are around 190,000 distinct CDR3 sequences, around four fifths observed once, and the top ten hold roughly 18%. Sequenced: tumor tissue from primary liver carcinoma. Receptors were obtained from a man aged 40-49 years with primary liver carcinoma and hepatitis B virus infection.

The table lists this clonotype with many counts. The gene calls are TRBV6-1 and TRBJ2-5; 8 positions agree with TRBD1. This CDR3 spans 17 amino acids. CDR1 MNHNS and CDR2 SASEGT come from the germline V gene. Losses at the gene ends were 3 bases for V and 5 bases for J; bases not matched to a gene: 14. Here the CDR3 reads CASSEYVPGQGRETQYF. The DNA of the CDR3 is TGTGCCAGCAGTGAGTACGTCCCCGGACAGGGTCGTGAGACCCAGTACTTC.

The sample holds one count of this clonotype. This may arise from a read error, as a much more abundant clone is one base away. This sequence joins TRBV7-8 and TRBJ2-5, with D perhaps matching TRBD2 (6 bases). The CDR3 has 13 amino acids. Germline CDR1 is SGHVS and CDR2 is FQNEAQ. The CDR3 protein is CASTTVGGENQYF. Written as DNA, the CDR3 is TGTGCCAGCACCACCGTGGGGGGTGAGAACCAGTACTTC. Full variable domain (outside the CDR3, taken from reference TRBV7-8 and TRBJ2-5): GAGVSQSPRYKVAKRGQDVALRCDPISGHVSLFWYQQALGQGPEFLTYFQNEAQLDKSGLPSDRFFAERPEGSVSTLKIQRTQQEDSAVYLCASTTVGGENQYFGPGTRLLVL.

To note about this clonotype: One junction end disagrees with the germline gene, perhaps due to a read error. J is TRBJ2-1 and V is TRBV5-1; the match to TRBD1 covers 7 bases. Germline-derived CDR1 and CDR2 are SGHRS and YFSETQ. The CDR3 spans 15 residues. CDR3 residues: CVSSLETGSYNEQFF. In nucleotides, the CDR3 is TGCGTCAGCAGCTTGGAGACAGGGTCCTATAATGAGCAGTTCTTC.

Of note for this clonotype: A read error is likely, as this CDR3 ends without the conserved phenylalanine or tryptophan. The chain carries TRBV4-2 and TRBJ2-5; D call uncertain. In germline, CDR1 is LGHNA, CDR2 YNFKEQ. The V gene lost 0 bases and the J gene lost 4 bases, with 6 bases spanning the gap. The CDR3 is made up of 13 amino acids. CDR3 sequence (DNA): TGTGCCAGCAGCCAAGAAGACACAGAGACCCAGTACTTA. Its protein is CASSQEDTETQYL.

To note about this clonotype: Germline is not matched at one junction end, which may reflect a read error. The rearrangement uses TRBV11-2 and TRBJ2-7; the D gene is possibly TRBD2 (6 bases). CDR1 is SGHAT, CDR2 FQNNGV, per germline. There are 15 residues in the CDR3. The chain's CDR3 is CTSSLAAREFYEHYF. The CDR3 bases are TGCACCAGCAGCTTAGCGGCCAGGGAGTTTTACGAGCACTACTTC. Full variable domain (missing parts from reference TRBV11-2 and TRBJ2-7): EAGVAQSPRYKIIEKRQSVAFWCNPISGHATLYWYQQILGQGPKLLIQFQNNGVVDDSQLPKDRFSAERLKGVDSTLKIQPAKLEDSAVYLCTSSLAAREFYEHYFGPGTRLTVT.

About this clonotype: This CDR3 fails to terminate in the conserved phenylalanine or tryptophan, so it likely reflects a read error. This chain links TRBV11-2 with TRBJ2-4; D is unclear. This CDR3 spans 15 amino acids. Germline lookup yields CDR1 SGHAT and CDR2 FQNNGV. The CDR3 loop is CANTTSAVAKNNQYL. CDR3 sequence (DNA): TGTGCCAACACCACTTCGGCGGTAGCCAAAAACAATCAGTACTTA.

Here the CDR3 DNA reads TGTGCCAGCAGTCACGGCGCGGGGGCCGATAAGCAGTTCTTC. Its translation is CASSHGAGADKQFF. J is TRBJ2-1 and V is TRBV6-2 or TRBV6-3; D may be TRBD2 (7 bases). The CDR3 totals 14 residues. The ends were cut back, 5 bases at V and 11 bases at J, with 19 bases in the middle. Germline loops: CDR1 MNHEY, CDR2 SVGEGT.

As to this clonotype: Because it lacks the conserved phenylalanine or tryptophan at the end, this CDR3 is likely a read error. This rearrangement joins TRBV5-6 to TRBJ2-3; TRBD1 agrees at 8 bases. The CDR3 is made up of 14 amino acids. Germline CDR1 reads SGHDT; CDR2 reads YYEEEE. This CDR3 is CASSLQGATHTQYY. CDR3 coding DNA: TGTGCCAGCAGCTTGCAGGGGGCCACACATACGCAGTATTAT.

This clonotype was seen only a few times. The chain joins TRBV12-3 or TRBV12-4 to TRBJ2-7; D is tentatively TRBD1 or TRBD2 (5 bases each). The CDR3 is 15 residues long. Trimming stripped 6 bases from V and 3 bases from J, with 18 bases between. CDR3 residues: CASSIGTSGCYEQYF. CDR3 coding DNA: TGTGCCAGCAGCATCGGGACCAGTGGGTGCTACGAGCAGTACTTC.